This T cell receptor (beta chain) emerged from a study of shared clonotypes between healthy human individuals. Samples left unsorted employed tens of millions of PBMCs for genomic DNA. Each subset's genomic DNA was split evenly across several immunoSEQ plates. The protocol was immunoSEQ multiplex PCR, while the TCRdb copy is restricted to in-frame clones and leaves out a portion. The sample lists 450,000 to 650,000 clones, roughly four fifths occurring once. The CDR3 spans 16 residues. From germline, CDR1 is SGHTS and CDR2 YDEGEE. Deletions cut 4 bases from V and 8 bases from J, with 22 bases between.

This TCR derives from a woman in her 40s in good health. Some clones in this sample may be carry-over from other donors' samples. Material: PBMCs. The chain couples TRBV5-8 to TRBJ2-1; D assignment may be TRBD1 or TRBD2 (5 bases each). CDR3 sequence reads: CASSPRGSPNYDEQFF. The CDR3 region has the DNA TGTGCCAGCAGCCCTCGGGGCTCCCCTAATTACGATGAGCAGTTCTTC. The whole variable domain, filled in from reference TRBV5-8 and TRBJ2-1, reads EAGVTQSPTHLIKTRGQQATLRCSPISGHTSVYWYQQALGLGLQFLLWYDEGEERNRGNFPPRFSGRQFPNYSSELNVNALELEDSALYLCASSPRGSPNYDEQFFGPGTRLTVL.